This T cell receptor beta chain was found in a study of T cell changes during pregnancy in multiple sclerosis. CDR1 and CDR2 from the germline V gene are LNHNV and YYDKDF (reference sequence). The V end lost 0 bases, the J end lost 4 bases, and 15 bases lay between the germline ends. The CDR3 covers 16 residues. Using immunoSEQ multiplex PCR, the repertoire was profiled, and TCRdb retains in-frame clones only, with some absent. The sample holds under 85,000 clones, 91% seen once. The V and J genes are TRBV15 and TRBJ1-2, with D uncertain. The sequence was obtained from a female donor in good health, enrolled as a control in a pregnancy study. Specimen: CD4+ T cells from peripheral blood mononuclear cells, collected in the third trimester of pregnancy. In DNA form, the CDR3 reads TGTGCCACCAGCAGAGAGGAGGTAGGTTTTGGCTATGGCTACACCTTC. Translating it yields CATSREEVGFGYGYTF.